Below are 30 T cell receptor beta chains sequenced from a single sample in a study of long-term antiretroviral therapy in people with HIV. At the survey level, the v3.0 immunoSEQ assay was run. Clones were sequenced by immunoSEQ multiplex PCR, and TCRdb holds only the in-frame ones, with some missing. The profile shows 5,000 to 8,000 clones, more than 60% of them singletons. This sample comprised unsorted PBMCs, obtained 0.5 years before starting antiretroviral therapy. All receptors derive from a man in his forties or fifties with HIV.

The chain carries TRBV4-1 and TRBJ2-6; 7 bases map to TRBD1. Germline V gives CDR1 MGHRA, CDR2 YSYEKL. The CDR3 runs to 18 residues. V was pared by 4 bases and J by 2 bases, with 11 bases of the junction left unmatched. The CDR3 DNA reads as TGCGCCAGCAGCCCCCAAGAAGGGGGCGAGGCTGGGGCCAACGTCCTGACTTTC. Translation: CASSPQEGGEAGANVLTF.

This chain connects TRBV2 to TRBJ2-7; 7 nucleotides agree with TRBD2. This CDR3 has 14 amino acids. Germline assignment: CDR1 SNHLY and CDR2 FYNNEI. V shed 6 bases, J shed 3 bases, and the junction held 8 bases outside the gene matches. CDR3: CASSAGTKRYEQYF. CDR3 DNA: TGTGCCAGCAGCGCTGGGACTAAGCGCTACGAGCAGTACTTC. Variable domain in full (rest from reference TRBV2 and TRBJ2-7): EPEVTQTPSHQVTQMGQEVILRCVPISNHLYFYWYRQILGQKVEFLVSFYNNEISEKSEIFDDQFSVERPDGSNFTLKIRSTKLEDSAMYFCASSAGTKRYEQYFGPGTRLTVT.

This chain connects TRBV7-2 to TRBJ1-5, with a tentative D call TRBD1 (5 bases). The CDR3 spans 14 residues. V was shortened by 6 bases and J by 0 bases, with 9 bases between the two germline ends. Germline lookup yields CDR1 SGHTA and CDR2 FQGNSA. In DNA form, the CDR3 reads TGTGCCAGCAGTTCAGGGTCTAGCAATCAGCCCCAGCATTTT. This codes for CASSSGSSNQPQHF.

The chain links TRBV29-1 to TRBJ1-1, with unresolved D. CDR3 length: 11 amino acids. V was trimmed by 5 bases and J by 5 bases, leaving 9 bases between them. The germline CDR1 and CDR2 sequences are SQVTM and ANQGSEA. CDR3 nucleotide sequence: TGCAGCGTTCCAGGAAGGACTGAAGCTTTCTTT. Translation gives CSVPGRTEAFF. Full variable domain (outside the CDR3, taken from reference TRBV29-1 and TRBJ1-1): SAVISQKPSRDICQRGTSLTIQCQVDSQVTMMFWYRQQPGQSLTLIATANQGSEATYESGFVIDKFPISRPNLTFSTLTVSNMSPEDSSIYLCSVPGRTEAFFGQGTRLTVV.

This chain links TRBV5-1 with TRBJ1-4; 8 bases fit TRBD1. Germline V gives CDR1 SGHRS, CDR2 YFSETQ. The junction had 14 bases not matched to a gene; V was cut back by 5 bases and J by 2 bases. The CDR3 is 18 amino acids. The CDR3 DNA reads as TGCGCCAGCAGATTCGCAGGGGGCGGATACGGGACTAATGAAAAACTGTTTTTT. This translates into CASRFAGGGYGTNEKLFF.

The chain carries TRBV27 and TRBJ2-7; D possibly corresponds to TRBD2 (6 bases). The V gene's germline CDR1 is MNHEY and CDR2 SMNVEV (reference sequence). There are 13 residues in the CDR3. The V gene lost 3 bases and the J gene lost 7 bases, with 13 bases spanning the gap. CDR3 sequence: CASSLEGFGEQYF. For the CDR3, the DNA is TGTGCCAGCAGTTTGGAGGGTTTTGGTGAGCAGTACTTC.

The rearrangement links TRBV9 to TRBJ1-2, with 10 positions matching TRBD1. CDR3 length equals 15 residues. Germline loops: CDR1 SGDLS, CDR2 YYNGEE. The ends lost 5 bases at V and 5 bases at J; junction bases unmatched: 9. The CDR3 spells CASRRDRGPLYGYTF. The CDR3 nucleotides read TGTGCCAGCAGAAGAGACAGGGGGCCTTTATATGGCTACACCTTC.

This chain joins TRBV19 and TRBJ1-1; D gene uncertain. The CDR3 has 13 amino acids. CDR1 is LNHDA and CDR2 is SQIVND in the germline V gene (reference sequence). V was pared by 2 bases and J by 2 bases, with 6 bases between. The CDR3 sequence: CASSISSNTEAFF. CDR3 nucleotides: TGTGCCAGTAGTATATCGAGTAACACTGAAGCTTTCTTT.

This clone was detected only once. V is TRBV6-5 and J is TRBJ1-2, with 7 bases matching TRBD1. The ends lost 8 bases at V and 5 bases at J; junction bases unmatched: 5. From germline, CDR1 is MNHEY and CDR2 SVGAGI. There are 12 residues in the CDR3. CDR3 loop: CASFSQGYGYTF. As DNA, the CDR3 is TGTGCCAGCTTCTCACAGGGGTATGGCTACACCTTC.

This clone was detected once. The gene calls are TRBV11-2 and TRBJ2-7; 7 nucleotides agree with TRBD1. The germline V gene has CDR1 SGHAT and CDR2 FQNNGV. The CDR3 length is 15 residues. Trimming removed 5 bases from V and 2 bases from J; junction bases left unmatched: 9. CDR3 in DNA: TGTGCCAGCAGCGTCACTAGGACAGGACCCTACGAGCAGTACTTC. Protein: CASSVTRTGPYEQYF. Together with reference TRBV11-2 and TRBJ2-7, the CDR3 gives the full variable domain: EAGVAQSPRYKIIEKRQSVAFWCNPISGHATLYWYQQILGQGPKLLIQFQNNGVVDDSQLPKDRFSAERLKGVDSTLKIQPAKLEDSAVYLCASSVTRTGPYEQYFGPGTRLTVT.

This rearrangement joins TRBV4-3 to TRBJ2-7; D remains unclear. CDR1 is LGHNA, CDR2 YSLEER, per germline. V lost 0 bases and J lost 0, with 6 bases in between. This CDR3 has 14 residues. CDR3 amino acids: CASSQDHRSYEQYF. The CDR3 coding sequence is TGCGCCAGCAGCCAAGATCACCGCTCCTACGAGCAGTACTTC.

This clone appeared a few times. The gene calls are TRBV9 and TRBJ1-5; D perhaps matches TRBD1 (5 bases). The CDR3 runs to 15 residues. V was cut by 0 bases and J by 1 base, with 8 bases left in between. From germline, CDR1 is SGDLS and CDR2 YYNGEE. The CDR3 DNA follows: TGTGCCAGCAGCGTAGATGGGGGGAGCAATCAGCCCCAGCATTTT. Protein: CASSVDGGSNQPQHF.

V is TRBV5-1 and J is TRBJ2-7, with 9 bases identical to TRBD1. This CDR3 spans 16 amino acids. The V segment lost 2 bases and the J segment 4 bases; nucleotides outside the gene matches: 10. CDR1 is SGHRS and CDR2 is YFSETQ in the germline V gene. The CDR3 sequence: CASSFEPGQGPYEQYF. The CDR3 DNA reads TGCGCCAGCAGCTTTGAACCGGGACAGGGACCTTACGAGCAGTACTTC.

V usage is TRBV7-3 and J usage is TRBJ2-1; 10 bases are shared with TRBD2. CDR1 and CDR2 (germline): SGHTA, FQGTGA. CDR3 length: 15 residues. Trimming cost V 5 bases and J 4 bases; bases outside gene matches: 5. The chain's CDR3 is CASSASLAGYNEQFF. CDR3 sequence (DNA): TGTGCCAGCAGCGCCTCACTAGCGGGGTACAATGAGCAGTTCTTC.

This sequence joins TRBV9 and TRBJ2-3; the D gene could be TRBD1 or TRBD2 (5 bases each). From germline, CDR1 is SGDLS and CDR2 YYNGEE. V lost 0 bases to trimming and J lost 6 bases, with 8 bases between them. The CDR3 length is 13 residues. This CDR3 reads CASSVGGVDTQYF. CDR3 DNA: TGTGCCAGCAGCGTAGGAGGGGTGGATACGCAGTATTTT.

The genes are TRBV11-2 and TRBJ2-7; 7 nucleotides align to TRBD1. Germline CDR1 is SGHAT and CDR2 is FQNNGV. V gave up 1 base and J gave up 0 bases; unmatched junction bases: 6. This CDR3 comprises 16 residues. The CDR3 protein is CASSLVGTVVSYEQYF. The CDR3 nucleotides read TGTGCCAGCAGCTTAGTAGGGACAGTAGTCTCCTACGAGCAGTACTTC.

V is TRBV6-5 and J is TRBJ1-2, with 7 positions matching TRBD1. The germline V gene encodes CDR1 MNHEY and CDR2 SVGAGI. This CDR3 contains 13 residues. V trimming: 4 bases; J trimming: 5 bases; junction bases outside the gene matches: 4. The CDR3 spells CASSSDRIYGYTF. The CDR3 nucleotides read TGTGCCAGCAGTTCGGACAGGATTTATGGCTACACCTTC.

The CDR3 here is CASSLIGGASTDTQYF. The CDR3 DNA sequence: TGTGCCAGCAGCTTAATCGGCGGGGCTAGCACAGATACGCAGTATTTT. J is TRBJ2-3 and V is TRBV7-2, with D perhaps TRBD2 (6 bases). From germline, CDR1 is SGHTA and CDR2 FQGNSA. The CDR3 totals 16 residues. The V and J ends lost 2 bases and 0 bases respectively, with 12 bases between them.

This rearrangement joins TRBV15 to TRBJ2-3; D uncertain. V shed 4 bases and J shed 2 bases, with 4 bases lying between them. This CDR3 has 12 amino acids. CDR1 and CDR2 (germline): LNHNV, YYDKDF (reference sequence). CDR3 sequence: CATSTDTDTQYF. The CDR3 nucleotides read TGTGCCACCAGCACGGACACAGATACGCAGTATTTT. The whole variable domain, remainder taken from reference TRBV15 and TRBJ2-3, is DAMVIQNPRYQVTQFGKPVTLSCSQTLNHNVMYWYQQKSSQAPKLLFHYYDKDFNNEADTPDNFQSRRPNTSFCFLDIRSPGLGDTAMYLCATSTDTDTQYFGPGTRLTVL.

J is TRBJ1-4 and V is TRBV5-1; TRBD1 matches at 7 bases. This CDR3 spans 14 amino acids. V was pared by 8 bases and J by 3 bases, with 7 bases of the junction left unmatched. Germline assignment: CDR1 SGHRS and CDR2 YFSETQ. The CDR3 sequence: CASRLQGANEKLFF. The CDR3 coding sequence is TGCGCCAGTCGTCTTCAGGGGGCTAATGAAAAACTGTTTTTT.

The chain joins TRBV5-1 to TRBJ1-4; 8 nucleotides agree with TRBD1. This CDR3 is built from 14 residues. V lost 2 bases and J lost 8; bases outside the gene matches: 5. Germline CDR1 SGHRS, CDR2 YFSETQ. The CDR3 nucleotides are TGCGCCAGCAGCTTCGGGACAGGTCGCGAAAAACTGTTTTTT. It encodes CASSFGTGREKLFF.

The CDR3 bases are TGCGCCAGCAGCTTGCGGGCTGCATACTCTGGGGCCAACGTCCTGACTTTC. Amino acids: CASSLRAAYSGANVLTF. V gene TRBV5-1 combines with J gene TRBJ2-6; unclear D gene. Trimming took 1 base from V and 0 from J, leaving 11 bases between them. This CDR3 region has 17 residues. Per the germline V gene, CDR1 is SGHRS and CDR2 is YFSETQ.

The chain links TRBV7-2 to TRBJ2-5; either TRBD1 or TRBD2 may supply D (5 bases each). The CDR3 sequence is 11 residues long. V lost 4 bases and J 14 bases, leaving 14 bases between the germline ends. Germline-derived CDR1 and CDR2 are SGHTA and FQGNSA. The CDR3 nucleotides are TGTGCCAGCAGCTCAATTCCGGGGCTTTACTTC. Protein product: CASSSIPGLYF.

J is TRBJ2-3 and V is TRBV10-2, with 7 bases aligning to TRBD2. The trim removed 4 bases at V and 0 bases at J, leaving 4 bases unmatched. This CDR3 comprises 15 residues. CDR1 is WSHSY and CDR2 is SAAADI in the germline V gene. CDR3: CASSVTSVSTDTQYF. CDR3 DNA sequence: TGCGCCAGCAGTGTAACTAGCGTGAGCACAGATACGCAGTATTTT.

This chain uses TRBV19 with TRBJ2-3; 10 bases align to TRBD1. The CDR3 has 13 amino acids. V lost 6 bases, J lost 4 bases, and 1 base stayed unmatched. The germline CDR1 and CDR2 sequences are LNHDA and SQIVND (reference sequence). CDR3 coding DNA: TGTGCCAGTAGGACAGGGGGCCCAGATACGCAGTATTTT. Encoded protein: CASRTGGPDTQYF.

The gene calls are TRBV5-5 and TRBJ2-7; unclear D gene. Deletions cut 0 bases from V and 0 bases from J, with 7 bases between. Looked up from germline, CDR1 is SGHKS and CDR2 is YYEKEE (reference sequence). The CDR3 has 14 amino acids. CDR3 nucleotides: TGTGCCAGCAGCTTGGAAGGCTACTCCTACGAGCAGTACTTC. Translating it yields CASSLEGYSYEQYF. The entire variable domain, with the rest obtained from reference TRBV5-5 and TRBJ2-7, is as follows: DAGVTQSPTHLIKTRGQQVTLRCSPISGHKSVSWYQQVLGQGPQFIFQYYEKEERGRGNFPDRFSARQFPNYSSELNVNALLLGDSALYLCASSLEGYSYEQYFGPGTRLTVT.

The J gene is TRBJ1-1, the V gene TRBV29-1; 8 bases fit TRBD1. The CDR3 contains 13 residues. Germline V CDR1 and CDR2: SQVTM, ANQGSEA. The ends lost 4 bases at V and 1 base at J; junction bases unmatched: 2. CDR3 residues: CSVVGTGNTEAFF. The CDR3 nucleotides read TGCAGCGTTGTTGGGACAGGGAACACTGAAGCTTTCTTT.

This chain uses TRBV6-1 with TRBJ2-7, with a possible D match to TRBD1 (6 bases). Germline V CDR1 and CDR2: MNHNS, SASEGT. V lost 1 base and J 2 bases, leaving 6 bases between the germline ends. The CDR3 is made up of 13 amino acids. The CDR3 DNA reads TGTGCCAGCAGTGAAGGGACAGCCTACGAGCAGTACTTC. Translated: CASSEGTAYEQYF.

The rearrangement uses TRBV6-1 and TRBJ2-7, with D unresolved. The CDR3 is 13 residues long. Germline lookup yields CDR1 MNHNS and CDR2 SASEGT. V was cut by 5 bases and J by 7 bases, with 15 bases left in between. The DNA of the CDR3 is TGTGCCAGCAGTAGTTCCCGAGTATCGGAGCAGTACTTC. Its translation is CASSSSRVSEQYF.

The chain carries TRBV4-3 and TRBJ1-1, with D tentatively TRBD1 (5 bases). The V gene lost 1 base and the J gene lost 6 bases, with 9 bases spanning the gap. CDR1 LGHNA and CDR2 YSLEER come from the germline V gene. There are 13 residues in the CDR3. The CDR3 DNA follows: TGCGCCAGCAGCCAAGGATCAGGGTCTGAAGCTTTCTTT. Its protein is CASSQGSGSEAFF.